Below, 12 T cell receptor beta chains from the same sample are listed, as sequenced in a study of blood T cell repertoires in COVID-19. Profiling relied on immunoSEQ multiplex PCR, and the TCRdb table lists in-frame clones only, not all of them. Of 110,000 to 150,000 clones listed, about four fifths were seen once; the top ten hold 3.5%. The sequenced sample consisted of peripheral blood. These TCRs come from a man between 65 and 85 years old who had recovered from COVID-19.

This clone has only one observation. This chain links TRBV5-4 with TRBJ1-2, with TRBD1 as a possible D gene (5 bases). The V and J ends lost 0 bases and 10 bases respectively, with 10 bases between them. Germline lookup yields CDR1 SGHNT and CDR2 YYREEE (reference sequence). CDR3 length: 12 amino acids. The CDR3 DNA follows: TGTGCCAGCAGCTTGGGGGGCCCAAACTACACCTTC. As protein: CASSLGGPNYTF.

The chain has TRBV30 and TRBJ1-2; D is perhaps TRBD1 (6 bases). V was trimmed by 6 bases and J by 4 bases, leaving 15 bases between them. The germline V gene encodes CDR1 GTSNPN and CDR2 SVGIG (reference sequence). The CDR3 spans 13 residues. The CDR3 region is CACNTGTIYGYTF. For the CDR3, the DNA is TGTGCCTGCAATACAGGGACGATCTATGGCTACACCTTC.

This clone was observed many times. The rearrangement uses TRBV18 and TRBJ1-2; D may be TRBD1 (6 bases). The CDR3 has 14 residues. Germline V gene sequence: CDR1 KGHSH, CDR2 LQKENI. With 0 bases removed from V and 6 bases from J, the gap between germline ends came to 11 bases. CDR3 residues: CASSPPNRVDGYTF. The CDR3 coding sequence is TGTGCCAGCTCACCACCGAACAGGGTTGATGGCTACACCTTC.

The rearrangement links TRBV6-1 to TRBJ1-5, with TRBD1 matching over 11 bases. Per germline, CDR1 MNHNS and CDR2 SASEGT. The CDR3 contains 12 residues. J lost 16 bases, V lost 3 bases, and 5 bases had no gene match. The CDR3, as DNA: TGTGCCAGCAGTGAGGGGGACAGGGGGTCTCATTTT. It is translated as CASSEGDRGSHF.

The chain couples TRBV4-1 to TRBJ2-7; TRBD1 might be the D (5 bases). The CDR3 spans 15 residues. Trimming stripped 3 bases from V and 4 bases from J, with 16 bases between. Per the germline V gene, CDR1 is MGHRA and CDR2 is YSYEKL. The CDR3 reads CASSQGQGPPYEQYF. The CDR3 DNA is TGCGCCAGCAGCCAGGGGCAGGGTCCCCCATACGAGCAGTACTTC.

This chain links TRBV28 with TRBJ1-1; D gene ambiguous. Germline V gene sequence: CDR1 MDHEN, CDR2 SYDVKM. CDR3 length: 13 amino acids. V lost 5 bases and J lost 5, with 12 bases in between. Written as DNA, the CDR3 is TGTGCCAGCAGTACGGTCCCTGGTACTGAAGCTTTCTTT. Its protein is CASSTVPGTEAFF.

V gene TRBV10-2 combines with J gene TRBJ2-7; 9 positions match TRBD2. The CDR3 spans 15 residues. The junction had 11 bases not matched to a gene; V was cut back by 8 bases and J by 3 bases. Germline CDR1 and CDR2: WSHSY and SAAADI. The DNA of the CDR3 is TGCGCCAGCCGCCGGGTGACTAGCGGAAGCTACGAGCAGTACTTC. Translation: CASRRVTSGSYEQYF.

This clone has ten or more counts. V and J are TRBV4-1 and TRBJ2-3, with 7 bases that match TRBD1. Trimming at V came to 6 bases and at J to 5 bases, leaving 20 bases not matched to a gene. The CDR3 loop spans 18 amino acids. In germline, CDR1 is MGHRA, CDR2 YSYEKL. For the CDR3, the DNA is TGCGCCAGCAGTCGGGGACAGCTACCTCCCCTCTTTGGAGATACGCAGTATTTT. It is translated as CASSRGQLPPLFGDTQYF.

This chain connects TRBV7-5 to TRBJ2-3; TRBD1 reflects the table's D call only, with no check against the DNA. TRBV7-5 is flagged as a pseudogene. This CDR3 spans 18 amino acids. The CDR3 loop is CARSDRGRAGASTDTQYF. The DNA of the CDR3 is TGTGCCAGAAGCGACAGGGGGCGCGCGGGAGCCAGCACAGATACGCAGTATTTT.

This clone was seen only once. The chain is built from TRBV5-1 and TRBJ2-1; 7 positions agree with TRBD1. Per germline, CDR1 SGHRS and CDR2 YFSETQ. Trimming cost V 2 bases and J 3 bases; bases outside gene matches: 11. This CDR3 comprises 17 residues. CDR3 DNA sequence: TGCGCCAGCAGCTTAGCTCCGACAGGGACGAACTACAATGAGCAGTTCTTC. This sequence encodes CASSLAPTGTNYNEQFF.

The rearrangement links TRBV13 to TRBJ2-7; the match to TRBD2 covers 8 bases. This CDR3 comprises 14 residues. Germline V gene data show CDR1 as PRHDT and CDR2 as FYEKMQ (reference sequence). J was trimmed by 6 bases and V by 2 bases; bases with no gene match: 6. CDR3 sequence: CASSLRAGAVEQYF. The CDR3 DNA reads TGTGCCAGCAGCTTAAGAGCGGGAGCGGTCGAGCAGTACTTC.

This chain links TRBV9 with TRBJ1-1; no reliable D call. V gave up 4 bases and J gave up 5 bases, with 12 bases separating them. Germline V lookup: CDR1 SGDLS, CDR2 YYNGEE. The CDR3 contains 13 residues. CDR3 sequence reads: CASSPDLGTEAFF. DNA for the CDR3: TGTGCCAGCAGCCCCGACCTAGGTACTGAAGCTTTCTTT.